Many counts were recorded for the clone carrying this TCR beta chain. These data come from a study of regulatory T cells in long-lasting Graves disease. Sample time point: newly diagnosed GD, antithyroid drugs for less than 3 months. PBMC RNA was the source of the TCR library. All patients originated from an endocrinology department located in Xi'an, China. TCR beta libraries were built with iRepertoire HTBI primers and Arm-PCR of CDR3 regions. TCRdb re-called the multiplex PCR reads with MiXCR, one entry per CDR3 protein. This sample has roughly 420,000 distinct CDR3 sequences, with around 15% found just once. Germline CDR1 is SGHRS and CDR2 is YFSETQ. The CDR3 sequence is 17 residues long. V gave up 0 bases and J gave up 0 bases, with 13 bases separating them. A further study also used this sample, focusing on T cells in Graves' hyperthyroidism and ophthalmopathy. That investigation notes: Peripheral blood also featured most of the thyroid clonotypes expanded above 0.001.

The sequencing here drew on peripheral blood mononuclear cells (PBMCs), taken at new diagnosis, from a patient treated with antithyroid drugs. The chain couples TRBV5-1 to TRBJ2-1; D is undetermined. The sequence was obtained from a woman aged 25 to 39 with Graves disease. CDR3 sequence reads: CASSLGQLGRSYNEQFF. The DNA of the CDR3 is TGCGCCAGCAGCTTGGGGCAACTTGGCCGCTCCTACAATGAGCAGTTCTTC.